One T cell receptor (beta chain) is described in this entry. The target of this receptor is not known. No clone much larger than this one lies a single base away; base qualities are absent. The entry originates in a study of T cell repertoires in cytomegalovirus infection (dated by TCRdb to between 2017 and 2020). Regarding the study in general: Recently identified HLA-C-restricted CMV epitopes, whose presentation resists viral immunomodulation, were targeted by peptide stimulations together with well-studied HLA-B-restricted epitopes. Because public TCR beta signatures pointed to carriage of CMV infection together with the matching HLA type, the HLA type of each donor mattered for the analysis.

General conclusions and limits of the study: In the ex vivo response, HLA-C-restricted CMV-specific TCR beta clonotypes were dominant, and in two of eight donors the single most frequent clonotype came from this HLA-C-restricted group. In both this cohort and an independent roughly 360-donor cohort, the cumulative frequency of public TCR beta family members distinguished carriers of CMV infection plus the relevant HLA type.

The treatment or condition label for this specimen denotes: in vitro stimulation with specific CMV peptide epitopes to enrich CMV-specific T cells. The germline V gene provides CDR1 SGHVT and CDR2 SQSDAQ. V and J lose 6 bases and 0 bases, and a span of 12 bases separates them. Counted from cysteine to phenylalanine, this CDR3 has 15 amino acids. Only CDR3 DNA is held: 45 bases, read in frame from base 1. For sequencing, an Illumina HiSeq 1500 was employed. The raw public data were reprocessed by TCRdb itself: fastp quality trimming at Q25, MiXCR clonotype calling, in-frame beta chains only. Each record represents a unique CDR3 protein, reported with the most common genes and DNA among its rows. The table for this sample lists tens of thousands of distinct CDR3 sequences; 40% to 50% of them were counted only once. Over 90% of the sample lies in the top ten.

The receptor was isolated from a human donor in good health (CMV status not recorded). Some clones in this sample may be carry-over from other donors' samples. The sequencing here drew on CD8+ T cells from cultured PBMCs, taken from culture after CMV antigen stimulation. Recombination linked TRBV7-4 to TRBJ1-3; no D segment can be confidently identified. The CDR3 is CASSPRLSSGNTIYF. The nucleotide sequence is TGTGCCAGCAGTCCCAGACTAAGCTCTGGAAACACCATATATTTT.